Listed below are T cell receptor beta chains from one sample, sequenced in a study of shared clonotypes between healthy human individuals. Generated by immunoSEQ multiplex PCR, the TCRdb table keeps only in-frame clones and is missing some. The sample lists 500,000 to 700,000 clones, approximately 95% occurring once. Material: naive CD8+ T cells sorted from blood. These receptors were obtained from a woman between 25 and 40 years old in good health. Each CDR3 is given with its conserved first and last residue. D genes are given only for firm matches.

TRBJ2-5	NA	TRBV4-2	TGTGCCAGCAGCCAAGGACTATTTAAAGAGACCCAGTACTTC	CASSQGLFKETQYF
TRBJ2-2	NA	TRBV28	TGTGCCAGCAGTTCTCCTACCGGGGAGCTGTTTTTT	CASSSPTGELFF
TRBJ2-5	TRBD1	TRBV7-6	TGTGCCAGCAGCACCCGACAGGGGGACCAAGAGCAGTACTTC	CASSTRQGDQEQYF
TRBJ2-5	NA	TRBV7-9	TGTGCCAGCAGCTCGCCACGGGGGGCGGGCCGCCCTGGAGAGACCCAGTACTTC	CASSSPRGAGRPGETQYF
TRBJ1-4	TRBD1	TRBV25-1	TGTGCCAGCGGAGACAGGGGCGCAACTAATGAAAAACTGTTTTTT	CASGDRGATNEKLFF
TRBJ2-7	NA	TRBV7-9	TGTGCCAGCAGCTTAGATCAGCGTTTCCCCTACGAGCAGTACTTC	CASSLDQRFPYEQYF
TRBJ2-1	TRBD2	TRBV28	TGTGCCAGCAGGGAAGGACTAGCGGCCTACAATGAGCAGTTCTTC	CASREGLAAYNEQFF
TRBJ2-7	TRBD2	TRBV27	TGTGCCAGCAGTTTTTTGGCGGGAGGGCTCTACGAGCAGTACTTC	CASSFLAGGLYEQYF
TRBJ2-2	NA	TRBV25-1	TGTGCCAGCAGTGACGGCACCGGGGAGCTGTTTTTT	CASSDGTGELFF
TRBJ2-1	NA	TRBV5-1	TGCGCCACCCAACTAAGCTTCGGAAACAATGAGCAGTTCTTC	CATQLSFGNNEQFF
TRBJ2-7	NA	TRBV12-1	TGTGCCAGCAGACAAATGGACGGTGAGGGCTACGAGCAGTACTTC	CASRQMDGEGYEQYF
TRBJ2-7	NA	TRBV13	TGTGCCACTCTGCCCAGGTCCTCCTACGAGCAGTACTTC	CATLPRSSYEQYF
TRBJ1-4	TRBD1	TRBV7-6	TGTGCCAGCAGCTTACGGTCGACAGGGAGTGGAAGTAATGAAAAACTGTTTTTT	CASSLRSTGSGSNEKLFF